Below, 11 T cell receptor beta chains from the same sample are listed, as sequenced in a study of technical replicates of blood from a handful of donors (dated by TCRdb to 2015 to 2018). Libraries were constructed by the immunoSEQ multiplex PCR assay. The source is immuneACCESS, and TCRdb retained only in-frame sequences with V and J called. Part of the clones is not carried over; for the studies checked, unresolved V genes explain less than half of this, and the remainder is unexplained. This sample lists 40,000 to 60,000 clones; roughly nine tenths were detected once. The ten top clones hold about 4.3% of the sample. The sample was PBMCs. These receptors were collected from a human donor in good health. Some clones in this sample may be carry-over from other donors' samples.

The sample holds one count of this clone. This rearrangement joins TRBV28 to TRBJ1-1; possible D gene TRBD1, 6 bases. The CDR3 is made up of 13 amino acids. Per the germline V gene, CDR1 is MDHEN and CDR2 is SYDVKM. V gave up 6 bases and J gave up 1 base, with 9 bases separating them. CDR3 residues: CASSETGNTEAFF. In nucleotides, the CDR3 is TGTGCCAGCAGCGAGACAGGGAACACTGAAGCTTTCTTT.

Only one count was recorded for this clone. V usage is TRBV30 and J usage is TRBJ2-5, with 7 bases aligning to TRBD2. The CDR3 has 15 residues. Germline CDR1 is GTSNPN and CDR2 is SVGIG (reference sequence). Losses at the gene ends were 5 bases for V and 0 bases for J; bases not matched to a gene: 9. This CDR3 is CAWGEGSRYQETQYF. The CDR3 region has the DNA TGTGCCTGGGGGGAGGGTAGTAGGTACCAAGAGACCCAGTACTTC.

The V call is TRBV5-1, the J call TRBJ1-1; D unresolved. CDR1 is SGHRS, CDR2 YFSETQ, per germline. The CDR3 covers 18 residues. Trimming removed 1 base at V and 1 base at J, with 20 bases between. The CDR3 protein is CASSLKSDRREKNTEAFF. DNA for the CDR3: TGCGCCAGCAGCTTGAAGTCCGATAGGAGAGAAAAGAACACTGAAGCTTTCTTT.

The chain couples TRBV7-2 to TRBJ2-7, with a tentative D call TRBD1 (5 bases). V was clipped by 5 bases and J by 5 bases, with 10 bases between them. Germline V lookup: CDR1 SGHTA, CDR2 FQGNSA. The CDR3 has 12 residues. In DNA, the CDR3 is TGTGCCAGCAGCCGGCAGGGTGACGAGCAGTACTTC. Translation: CASSRQGDEQYF.

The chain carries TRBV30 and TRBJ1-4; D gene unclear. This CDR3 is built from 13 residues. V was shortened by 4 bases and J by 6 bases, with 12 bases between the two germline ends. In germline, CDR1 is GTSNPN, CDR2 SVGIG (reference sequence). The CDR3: CAWTGDGDEKLFF. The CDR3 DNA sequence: TGTGCCTGGACCGGGGATGGTGATGAAAAACTGTTTTTT.

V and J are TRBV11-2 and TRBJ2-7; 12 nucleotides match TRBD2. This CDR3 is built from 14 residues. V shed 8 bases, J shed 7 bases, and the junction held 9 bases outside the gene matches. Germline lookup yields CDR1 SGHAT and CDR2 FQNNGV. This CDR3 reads CASGWTSGIIEQYF. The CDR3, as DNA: TGTGCCAGCGGGTGGACTAGCGGGATTATTGAGCAGTACTTC.

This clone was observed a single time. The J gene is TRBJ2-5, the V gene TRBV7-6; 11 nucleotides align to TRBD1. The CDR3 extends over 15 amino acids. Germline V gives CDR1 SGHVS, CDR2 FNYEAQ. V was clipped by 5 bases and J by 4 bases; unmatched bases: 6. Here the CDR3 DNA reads TGTGCCAGCAGCAAGGGACAGGGGGATGTAGAGACCCAGTACTTC. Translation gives CASSKGQGDVETQYF.

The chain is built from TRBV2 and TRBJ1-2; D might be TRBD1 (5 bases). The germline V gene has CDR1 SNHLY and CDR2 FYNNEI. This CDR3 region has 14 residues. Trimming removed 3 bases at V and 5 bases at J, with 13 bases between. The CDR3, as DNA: TGTGCCAGCAGTGACGAAGCCAGGGTATATGGCTACACCTTC. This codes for CASSDEARVYGYTF.

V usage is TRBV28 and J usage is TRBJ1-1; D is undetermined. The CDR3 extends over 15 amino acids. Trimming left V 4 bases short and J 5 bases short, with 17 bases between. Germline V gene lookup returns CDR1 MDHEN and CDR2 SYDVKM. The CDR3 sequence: CASSSISAGGTEAFF. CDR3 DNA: TGTGCCAGCAGTTCCATTTCGGCAGGAGGTACTGAAGCTTTCTTT.

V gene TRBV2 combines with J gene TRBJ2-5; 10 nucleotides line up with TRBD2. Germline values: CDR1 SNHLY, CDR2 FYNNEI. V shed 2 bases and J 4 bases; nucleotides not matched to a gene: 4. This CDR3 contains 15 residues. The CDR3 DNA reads TGTGCCAGCAGTGAAAGCGGGAGGGCCAGAGAGACCCAGTACTTC. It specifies CASSESGRARETQYF.

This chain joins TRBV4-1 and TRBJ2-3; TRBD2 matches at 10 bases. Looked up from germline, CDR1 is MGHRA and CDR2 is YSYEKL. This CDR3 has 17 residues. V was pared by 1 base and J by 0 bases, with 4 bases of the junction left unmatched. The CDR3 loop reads CASSQAQTSGSTDTQYF. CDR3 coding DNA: TGCGCCAGCAGCCAAGCCCAGACTAGCGGGAGCACAGATACGCAGTATTTT.